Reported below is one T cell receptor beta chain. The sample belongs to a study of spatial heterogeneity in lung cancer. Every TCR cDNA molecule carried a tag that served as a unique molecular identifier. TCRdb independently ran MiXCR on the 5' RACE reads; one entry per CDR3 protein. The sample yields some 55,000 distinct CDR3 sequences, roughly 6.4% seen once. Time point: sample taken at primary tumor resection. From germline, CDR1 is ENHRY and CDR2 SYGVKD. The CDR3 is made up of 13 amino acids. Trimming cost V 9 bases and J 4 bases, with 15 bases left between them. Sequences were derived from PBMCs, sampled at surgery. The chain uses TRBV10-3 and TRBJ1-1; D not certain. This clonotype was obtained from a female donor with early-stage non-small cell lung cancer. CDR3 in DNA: TGTGCCATGCAATCTCAGGTGAGCACTGAAGCTTTCTTT. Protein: CAMQSQVSTEAFF.